Below are 21 T cell receptor beta chains sequenced from a single sample in a study of T cells in Graves' hyperthyroidism and ophthalmopathy. The TCR beta CDR3 regions underwent amplification using RNA transcripts as the source. TCR CDR3 underwent first-round RT-PCR with the HTBI primer set. TCRdb reprocessed the multiplex PCR reads via MiXCR and lists one record per CDR3 protein. The sample yields fewer than 450,000 distinct CDR3 sequences, about a sixth seen once. Input material: blood. Receptors originate from a woman aged 25 to 39 with Graves' hyperthyroidism that later progressed to Graves' ophthalmopathy.

This clonotype occurred many times. The chain is built from TRBV20-1 and TRBJ1-2; the D gene is possibly TRBD1 (6 bases). The CDR3 consists of 14 residues. Deletions cut 3 bases from V and 0 bases from J, with 11 bases between. In germline, CDR1 is DFQATT, CDR2 SNEGSKA (reference sequence). Written as DNA, the CDR3 is TGCAGTGCTAGTACAGACAGGACTAACTATGGCTACACCTTC. Protein sequence: CSASTDRTNYGYTF.

This clonotype appeared many times. This chain connects TRBV29-1 to TRBJ2-7; 8 nucleotides line up with TRBD2. The length of the CDR3 is 16 residues. The V and J ends lost 2 bases and 0 bases, in that order; junction bases with no gene match: 9. Germline-derived CDR1 and CDR2 are SQVTM and ANQGSEA. CDR3 protein: CSVEIAGRTHSYEQYF. The CDR3 DNA sequence: TGCAGCGTTGAAATAGCGGGACGGACCCACTCCTACGAGCAGTACTTC.

This clonotype came up many times. This sequence joins TRBV10-3 and TRBJ1-1, with 7 bases that match TRBD1. V gave up 2 bases and J gave up 0 bases; unmatched junction bases: 15. The CDR3 is made up of 19 amino acids. The germline V gene encodes CDR1 ENHRY and CDR2 SYGVKD. CDR3 in amino acids: CAISEVRGQVGSLNTEAFF. In nucleotides, the CDR3 is TGTGCCATCAGTGAGGTACGTGGACAGGTTGGATCGCTGAACACTGAAGCTTTCTTT.

This clonotype came up a few times. V usage is TRBV6-1 and J usage is TRBJ2-7; D may be TRBD2 (5 bases). Trimming pared 5 bases from V and 2 bases from J, leaving 19 bases between. The CDR3 is made up of 16 amino acids. The germline V gene encodes CDR1 MNHNS and CDR2 SASEGT. CDR3 nucleotide sequence: TGTGCCAGCAGTCCTCGGTTCCGGGATCTTACCTACGAGCAGTACTTC. It codes for CASSPRFRDLTYEQYF.

On this clonotype itself: This may be a read error, as it is one base from a much larger clone. The V and J genes are TRBV25-1 and TRBJ2-7; 10 bases align to TRBD1. Germline trimming cut 5 bases from V and 4 bases from J; bases unmatched to any gene: 8. This CDR3 has 15 amino acids. Germline CDR1 reads MGHDK; CDR2 reads SYGVNS. The CDR3 sequence is CASSTRDRGPYEQYF. In nucleotides, the CDR3 is TGTGCCAGCAGTACCCGGGACAGGGGACCTTACGAGCAGTACTTC.

In its sample, this clonotype was seen many times. Written as DNA, the CDR3 is TGTGCCAGCAGTCCTCGGGGGACAGCCAGGAACATTCAGTACTTC. Its protein is CASSPRGTARNIQYF. The chain recombines TRBV28 with TRBJ2-4; possible D gene TRBD1, 7 bases. Germline lookup yields CDR1 MDHEN and CDR2 SYDVKM. The CDR3 contains 15 residues. The V end was cut by 5 bases, the J end by 7 bases, with 18 bases between.

This sequence joins TRBV6-2 or TRBV6-3 and TRBJ1-5; a possible D gene is TRBD1 (5 bases). The V gene's germline CDR1 is MNHEY and CDR2 SVGEGT. Trimming left V 6 bases short and J 0 bases short, with 12 bases between. The CDR3 totals 15 residues. The CDR3 loop reads CASRRRQGSNQPQHF. CDR3 nucleotide sequence: TGTGCCAGCAGACGACGGCAGGGTAGCAATCAGCCCCAGCATTTT.

V is TRBV19 and J is TRBJ1-1; the D gene is possibly TRBD1 (5 bases). This CDR3 is 13 amino acids long. Germline CDR1 and CDR2: LNHDA and SQIVND (reference sequence). V lost 1 base and J lost 4, with 7 bases in between. The CDR3 region has the DNA TGTGCCAGTAGTATAGGAGGGGCCACTGAAGCTTTCTTT. Amino acids: CASSIGGATEAFF.

This clonotype was detected ten times or more. The chain joins TRBV19 to TRBJ1-5; D possibly corresponds to TRBD1 (5 bases). Trimming took 1 base from V and 2 from J, leaving 15 bases between them. Germline-derived CDR1 and CDR2 are LNHDA and SQIVND (reference sequence). CDR3 size: 17 residues. CDR3 nucleotide sequence: TGTGCCAGTAGTATAGCGTCGGGGGGACCGGGCAATCAGCCCCAGCATTTT. This gives the protein CASSIASGGPGNQPQHF. Full variable domain (rest looked up from reference TRBV19 and TRBJ1-5): DGGITQSPKYLFRKEGQNVTLSCEQNLNHDAMYWYRQDPGQGLRLIYYSQIVNDFQKGDIAEGYSVSREKKESFPLTVTSAQKNPTAFYLCASSIASGGPGNQPQHFGDGTRLSIL.

This chain links TRBV6-2 or TRBV6-3 with TRBJ2-1, with a possible D match to TRBD1 (6 bases). The CDR3 sequence is 17 residues long. The V gene's germline CDR1 is MNHEY and CDR2 SVGEGT. Trimming shortened V by 0 bases and J by 7 bases, and 19 bases separated the two germline ends. The CDR3 sequence: CASSYSVVTQGLNEQFF. CDR3 sequence (DNA): TGTGCCAGCAGTTACTCCGTGGTTACTCAGGGGTTGAATGAGCAGTTCTTC.

Turning to this clonotype: A much larger clonotype is one base distant, so this may be a read error. The CDR3 region has the DNA TGCGCCACCGCCGGACAGGAGAAGGGGAACACTGAAGCTTTCTTT. Its protein product is CATAGQEKGNTEAFF. The chain joins TRBV10-2 to TRBJ1-1; 7 bases line up with TRBD1. Looked up from germline, CDR1 is WSHSY and CDR2 is SAAADI. The trim removed 10 bases at V and 1 base at J, leaving 12 bases unmatched. This CDR3 region has 15 residues.

This clonotype was observed many times. The chain joins TRBV18 to TRBJ2-3, with a possible D match to TRBD2 (5 bases). The CDR3 is made up of 14 amino acids. V was trimmed by 3 bases and J by 0 bases, leaving 7 bases between them. Germline values: CDR1 KGHSH, CDR2 LQKENI. The CDR3 protein is CASSPSASTDTQYF. CDR3 bases: TGTGCCAGCTCACCTAGCGCTAGCACAGATACGCAGTATTTT.

The table lists this clonotype with many counts. V is TRBV12-3 or TRBV12-4 and J is TRBJ2-7, with TRBD1 matching 8 bases. V lost 6 bases, J lost 6 bases, and 4 bases stayed unmatched. The CDR3 totals 12 residues. CDR3 protein: CASSNRGSEQYF. In DNA, the CDR3 is TGTGCCAGCAGCAACAGGGGGTCCGAGCAGTACTTC.

This clonotype appeared many times. The rearrangement uses TRBV10-2 and TRBJ2-5; 10 nucleotides line up with TRBD2. V was clipped by 0 bases and J by 4 bases; unmatched bases: 2. The CDR3 consists of 15 residues. Germline V gives CDR1 WSHSY, CDR2 SAAADI. The CDR3 nucleotides read TGCGCCAGCAGTGAGTCTTCTAGCGGGGGAGAGACCCAGTACTTC. Translating gives CASSESSSGGETQYF.

This clonotype was picked up many times. CDR3 loop: CASSEQTGDTQYF. Written as DNA, the CDR3 is TGTGCCAGCAGTGAACAAACGGGAGATACGCAGTATTTT. This sequence joins TRBV2 and TRBJ2-3; D not resolved. There are 13 residues in the CDR3. Germline-derived CDR1 and CDR2 are SNHLY and FYNNEI. V dropped 2 bases and J dropped 5 bases, with 8 bases sitting between them.

The table lists this clonotype with a few counts. The CDR3 spells CASSLARTSGFYEQYF. The CDR3 DNA is TGCGCCAGCAGCCTAGCTCGAACTAGCGGTTTCTACGAGCAGTACTTC. The genes are TRBV5-1 and TRBJ2-7, with 8 bases fitting TRBD2. The J segment lost 3 bases and the V segment lost 4 bases, leaving 12 bases of the junction unmatched. Germline assignment: CDR1 SGHRS and CDR2 YFSETQ. The CDR3 runs to 16 residues.

This clonotype was recorded a few times. This chain connects TRBV20-1 to TRBJ1-2; 7 nucleotides align to TRBD1. The V gene's germline CDR1 is DFQATT and CDR2 SNEGSKA (reference sequence). After removal of 6 bases from V and 4 bases from J, the junction contained 11 bases not matched to a gene. The CDR3 is 14 residues long. The CDR3, as DNA: TGCAGTGCCAGATCCACCGGACAGGCCTATGGCTACACCTTC. Its translation: CSARSTGQAYGYTF.

This chain links TRBV4-1 with TRBJ2-1; 8 bases agree with TRBD2. The trim removed 5 bases at V and 3 bases at J, leaving 9 bases unmatched. Germline V gene data show CDR1 as MGHRA and CDR2 as YSYEKL. The CDR3 runs 16 residues. The CDR3 protein is CASSRLGTRVYNEQFF. The CDR3 region has the DNA TGCGCCAGCAGCAGACTCGGGACTAGGGTCTACAATGAGCAGTTCTTC.

This clonotype was seen only a few times. The chain carries TRBV9 and TRBJ2-6; D call uncertain. The CDR3 is 18 residues long. Trimming took 2 bases from V and 2 from J, leaving 17 bases between them. Germline CDR1 SGDLS, CDR2 YYNGEE. As DNA, the CDR3 is TGTGCCAGCAGCGTTTCGTCTTTTACGTGGCCTGGGGCCAACGTCCTGACTTTC. Encoded protein: CASSVSSFTWPGANVLTF.

A few counts support this clonotype. The V call is TRBV10-3, the J call TRBJ2-7; D not certain. This CDR3 comprises 12 residues. Germline CDR1 reads ENHRY; CDR2 reads SYGVKD. Trimming removed 8 bases from V and 1 base from J, with 9 bases in between. This CDR3 reads CAIGGISYEQYF. DNA for the CDR3: TGTGCCATCGGTGGCATTTCCTACGAGCAGTACTTC.

Many counts were recorded for this clonotype. DNA of the CDR3: TGTGCCAGCAGTAAGTCCAGGGGTGAAAAACTGTTTTTT. It encodes CASSKSRGEKLFF. This chain joins TRBV12-3 or TRBV12-4 and TRBJ1-4, with TRBD1 as a possible D gene (6 bases). The V gene lost 5 bases and the J gene lost 7 bases, with 11 bases spanning the gap. The length of the CDR3 is 13 residues.